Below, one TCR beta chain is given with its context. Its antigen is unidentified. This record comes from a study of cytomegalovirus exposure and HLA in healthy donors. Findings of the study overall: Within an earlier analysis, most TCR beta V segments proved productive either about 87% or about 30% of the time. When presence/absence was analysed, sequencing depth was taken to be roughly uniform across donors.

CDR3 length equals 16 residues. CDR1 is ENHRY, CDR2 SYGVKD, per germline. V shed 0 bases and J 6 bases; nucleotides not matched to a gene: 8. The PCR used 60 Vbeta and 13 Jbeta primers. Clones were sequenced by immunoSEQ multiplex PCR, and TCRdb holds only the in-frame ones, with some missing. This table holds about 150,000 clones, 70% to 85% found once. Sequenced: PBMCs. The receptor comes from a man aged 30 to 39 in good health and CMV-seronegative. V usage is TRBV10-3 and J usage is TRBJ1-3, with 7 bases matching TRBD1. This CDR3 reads CAISESYGQDLNTIYF. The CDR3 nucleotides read TGTGCCATCAGTGAGTCCTACGGACAGGACTTAAACACCATATATTTT.